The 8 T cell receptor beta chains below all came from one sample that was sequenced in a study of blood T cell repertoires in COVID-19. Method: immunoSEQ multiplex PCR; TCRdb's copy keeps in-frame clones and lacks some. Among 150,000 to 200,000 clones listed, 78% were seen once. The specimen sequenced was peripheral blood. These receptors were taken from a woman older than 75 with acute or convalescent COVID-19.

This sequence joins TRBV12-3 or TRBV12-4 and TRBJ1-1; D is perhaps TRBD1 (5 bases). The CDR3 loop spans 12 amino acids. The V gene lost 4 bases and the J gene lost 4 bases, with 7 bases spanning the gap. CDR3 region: CASSWGGTEAFF. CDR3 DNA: TGTGCCAGCAGTTGGGGGGGCACTGAAGCTTTCTTT.

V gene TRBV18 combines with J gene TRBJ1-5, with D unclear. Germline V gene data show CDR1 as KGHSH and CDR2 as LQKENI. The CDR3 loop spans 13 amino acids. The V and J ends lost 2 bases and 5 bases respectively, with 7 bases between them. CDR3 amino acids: CASSPGVHQPQHF. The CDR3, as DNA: TGTGCCAGCTCACCAGGAGTTCATCAGCCCCAGCATTTT.

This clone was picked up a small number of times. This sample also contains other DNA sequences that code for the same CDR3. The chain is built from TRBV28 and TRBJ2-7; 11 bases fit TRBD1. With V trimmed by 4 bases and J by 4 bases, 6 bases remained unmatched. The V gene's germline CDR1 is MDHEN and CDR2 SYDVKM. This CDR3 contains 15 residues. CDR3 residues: CASSSPGTGGYEQYF. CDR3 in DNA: TGTGCCAGCAGTTCCCCCGGGACAGGGGGATACGAGCAGTACTTC.

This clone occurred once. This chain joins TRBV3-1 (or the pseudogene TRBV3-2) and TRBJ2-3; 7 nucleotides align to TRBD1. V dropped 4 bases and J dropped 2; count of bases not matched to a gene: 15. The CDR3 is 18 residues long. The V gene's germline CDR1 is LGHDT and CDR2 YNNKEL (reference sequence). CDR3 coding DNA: TGTGCCAGCAGCCCCCACCCGAACAGACAGGGCTTCACAGATACGCAGTATTTT. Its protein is CASSPHPNRQGFTDTQYF.

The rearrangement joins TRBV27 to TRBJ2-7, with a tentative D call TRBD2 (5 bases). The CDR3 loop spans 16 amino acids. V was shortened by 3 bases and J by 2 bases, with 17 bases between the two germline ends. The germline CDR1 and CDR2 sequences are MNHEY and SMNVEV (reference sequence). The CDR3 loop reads CASSFSSVQITYEQYF. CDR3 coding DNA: TGTGCCAGCAGTTTTAGTAGCGTCCAGATCACCTACGAGCAGTACTTC.

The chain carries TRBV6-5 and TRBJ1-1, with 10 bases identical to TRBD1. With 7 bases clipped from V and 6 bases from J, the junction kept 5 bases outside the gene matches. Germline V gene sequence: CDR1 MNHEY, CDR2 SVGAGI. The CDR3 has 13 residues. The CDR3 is CASTRQGAAEAFF. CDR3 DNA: TGTGCCAGCACTCGACAGGGGGCCGCTGAAGCTTTCTTT.

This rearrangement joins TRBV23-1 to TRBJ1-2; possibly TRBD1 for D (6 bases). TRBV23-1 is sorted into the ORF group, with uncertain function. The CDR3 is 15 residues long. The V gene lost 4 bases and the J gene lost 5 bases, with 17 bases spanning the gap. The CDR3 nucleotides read TGCGCCAGCAGTCCCCACCGGGGACAAAAATATGGCTACACCTTC. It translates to CASSPHRGQKYGYTF.

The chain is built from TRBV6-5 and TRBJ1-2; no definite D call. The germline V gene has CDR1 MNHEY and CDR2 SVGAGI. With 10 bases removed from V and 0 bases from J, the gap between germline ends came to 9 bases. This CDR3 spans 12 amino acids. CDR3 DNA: TGTGCCACACGGAGGTCTAACTATGGCTACACCTTC. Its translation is CATRRSNYGYTF.